Included here is one TCR beta chain sequence, with context. Its cognate antigen has yet to be identified. No much larger clone is present one base from it, and per-base qualities are unavailable. Measured from the cysteine to the phenylalanine, the CDR3 is 14 residues long. The read is trimmed to its CDR3 DNA, 42 bases read in frame from base 1. The junction carries 14 bases between V and J, which are trimmed by 5 bases and 6 bases respectively. CDR1 and CDR2 are drawn from the germline V gene: MNHNS, SASEGT. The source of the sample is a study of T cells in localized non-small cell lung cancer (dated by TCRdb to the early 2020s). General notes on the study: The study analyzed T cell repertoires of approximately 240 early-stage NSCLC patients, comparing tumors and uninvolved tumor-adjacent lungs. The cohort comprised approximately 240 treatment-naïve NSCLC patients with resected, localized lung tumors. Of the NSCLC patients, roughly 130 were male and about a hundred were female, and the mean age was approximately 69 years. Summary of the overall study and its limitations: Multi-region tumor sequencing was not performed, so intratumor heterogeneity could not be excluded. Longer overall survival was associated with higher T cell density in blood, whereas shorter survival was associated with higher clonality in adjacent lung. Uninvolved tumor-adjacent lung showed the highest T cell clonality, higher than tumor, which suggests more focused antigenic responses in the uninvolved tumor-adjacent lung. A median of 57 of the top 100 tumor clones turned up in the paired uninvolved adjacent lung, and fewer than 35 of those clones also ranked among the top 100 of that same adjacent lung. Since the design was exploratory, TCR variables were selected using unadjusted p-values with no false-discovery rate correction.

At diagnosis, peripheral blood, uninvolved tumor-adjacent lung and tumor were collected and stored as a combination of fresh-frozen and FFPE material. For TCR repertoire profiling, the blood samples were analyzed as peripheral blood mononuclear cells. The immunoSEQ Assay was used to sequence TCR beta CDR3 regions from DNA. The authors' analysis ran thus. To compute T cell density, TCR beta template counts were normalized to usable DNA, which was estimated by amplifying housekeeping genes. The preseqR package was used to estimate richness by extrapolating to 400,000 templates for PBMC samples and to 120,000 templates for tissue samples. Clonality was calculated as one minus Pielou's evenness. Differential abundance testing on productive amino-acid clonotypes, with a minimum total count of 5 and an alpha of 0.1, was used to identify tissue-enriched TCRs. The Jaccard Index and the Morisita Overlap Index were used to quantify repertoire overlap between compartments. TCR beta CDR3s were clustered by GLIPH together with public tetramer-defined viral CDR3s, and at least three viral sequences plus V-gene enrichment were required for viral motifs. Held by TCRdb, this immuneACCESS table contains in-frame sequences only and omits some clones. Under half of the omission traces to an unresolved V gene where checked; the cause of the rest is unknown. From that table come the V and J calls and clone size; the DNA was used to work out D and trimming. This sample holds around 83,000 clones; roughly 89% were observed only once. The top ten constitute approximately 15% of the sample.

This receptor chain uses TRBV6-1 and TRBJ2-1; tentative D gene TRBD2, with 6 bases matching. Sequencing used peripheral blood, obtained before any cancer treatment. This sequence originates from a man aged 40 to 70 with stage I squamous cell lung carcinoma. The DNA sequence is as follows: TGTGCCAGCAGTACTGGGAGGCAGGGCAATGAGCAGTTCTTC. This gives the protein CASSTGRQGNEQFF.